Shown below are 12 T cell receptor beta chains from a single sample sequenced in a study of blood T cell repertoires in COVID-19. Measured with immunoSEQ multiplex PCR; TCRdb has only the in-frame clones, and not every one. Among around 94,000 clones listed, roughly 80% were seen once. The material sequenced was peripheral blood. These receptors originate from a man aged 55 to 69 with acute or convalescent COVID-19.

This clone appeared a single time. The chain carries TRBV5-4 and TRBJ1-2; 10 bases match TRBD1. The CDR3 is made up of 14 amino acids. V lost 4 bases and J lost 2; bases outside the gene matches: 2. CDR1 SGHNT and CDR2 YYREEE come from the germline V gene (reference sequence). The CDR3 region has the DNA TGTGCCAGCAGCCCGGGACAGGGGAACTATGGCTACACCTTC. Protein sequence: CASSPGQGNYGYTF.

V gene TRBV10-3 combines with J gene TRBJ2-7; D uncertain. From germline, CDR1 is ENHRY and CDR2 SYGVKD. The V end lost 2 bases, the J end lost 4 bases, and 6 bases lay between the germline ends. The CDR3 covers 12 residues. CDR3 amino acids: CAISERSYEQYF. The CDR3 DNA sequence: TGTGCCATCAGTGAGCGGTCGTACGAGCAGTACTTC.

This clone was counted a single time. This rearrangement joins TRBV18 to TRBJ2-6; no firm D call. The CDR3 contains 20 residues. Germline V gene lookup returns CDR1 KGHSH and CDR2 LQKENI. V lost 0 bases to trimming and J lost 2 bases, with 20 bases between them. CDR3 amino acids: CASSPPVYQVGATGANVLTF. CDR3 DNA: TGTGCCAGCTCACCACCGGTGTATCAAGTTGGAGCGACTGGGGCCAACGTCCTGACTTTC.

This chain joins TRBV3-1 (or the pseudogene TRBV3-2) and TRBJ2-3, with 7 bases identical to TRBD2. This CDR3 region has 17 residues. Germline trimming cut 2 bases from V and 5 bases from J; bases unmatched to any gene: 13. CDR1 is LGHDT, CDR2 YNNKEL, per germline (reference sequence). CDR3 amino acids: CASSQSSDGGGRDTQYF. The DNA for the CDR3 is TGTGCCAGCAGCCAAAGCTCGGATGGGGGGGGAAGAGATACGCAGTATTTT.

The rearrangement uses TRBV3-1 (or the pseudogene TRBV3-2) and TRBJ2-5; possibly TRBD2 for D (6 bases). V was pared by 5 bases and J by 5 bases, with 18 bases between. Germline CDR1 reads LGHDT; CDR2 reads YNNKEL (reference sequence). The CDR3 contains 15 residues. Here the CDR3 DNA reads TGTGCCAGCAGCGCACGACGGGAAAGCGGGGAGACCCAGTACTTC. Translating it yields CASSARRESGETQYF.

V gene TRBV19 combines with J gene TRBJ1-1; D perhaps matches TRBD1 (6 bases). CDR1 and CDR2 (germline): LNHDA, SQIVND (reference sequence). Trimming took off 3 bases at V and 4 bases at J, with 9 bases between the two ends. The CDR3 is made up of 13 amino acids. In DNA, the CDR3 is TGTGCCAGTAGTATTATAGGGGGCACTGAAGCTTTCTTT. Translating it yields CASSIIGGTEAFF.

This clone was seen once. The chain employs TRBV27 and TRBJ1-6; the D is unclear. The germline gives CDR1 MNHEY, CDR2 SMNVEV (reference sequence). The CDR3 has 15 amino acids. Trimming stripped 2 bases from V and 8 bases from J, with 13 bases between. CDR3 nucleotide sequence: TGTGCCAGCAGTTTAGGCGGTCATATAGATTCACCCCTCCACTTT. Translated: CASSLGGHIDSPLHF.

This rearrangement joins TRBV28 to TRBJ2-7, with 8 nucleotides matching TRBD1. The germline gives CDR1 MDHEN, CDR2 SYDVKM. Trimming cost V 2 bases and J 7 bases; bases outside gene matches: 10. The CDR3 runs 15 residues. The CDR3 protein is CASSLEGTGLGEQYF. The CDR3 DNA is TGTGCCAGCAGTTTAGAGGGGACAGGTCTAGGGGAGCAGTACTTC.

This sequence joins TRBV6-5 and TRBJ2-7, with no clear D. With 7 bases removed from V and 4 bases from J, the gap between germline ends came to 8 bases. This CDR3 contains 11 residues. Germline V gives CDR1 MNHEY, CDR2 SVGAGI. DNA for the CDR3: TGTGCCAGCACCGACATTTACGAGCAGTACTTC. Translated: CASTDIYEQYF.

The genes are TRBV19 and TRBJ2-2, with 11 bases matching TRBD1. Germline V gene lookup returns CDR1 LNHDA and CDR2 SQIVND (reference sequence). V was pared by 6 bases and J by 3 bases, with 3 bases of the junction left unmatched. The CDR3 spans 15 residues. Written as DNA, the CDR3 is TGTGCCAGTAGCCGGGACAGGGGGGACACCGGGGAGCTGTTTTTT. This codes for CASSRDRGDTGELFF.

Only a few counts were recorded for this clone. The chain employs TRBV27 and TRBJ2-7, with D perhaps TRBD1 (5 bases). From germline, CDR1 is MNHEY and CDR2 SMNVEV (reference sequence). V shed 0 bases and J shed 9 bases, with 15 bases lying between them. There are 14 residues in the CDR3. This CDR3 is CASSLSTGKGGQYF. For the CDR3, the DNA is TGTGCCAGCAGTTTATCTACAGGAAAGGGCGGGCAGTACTTC.

The chain combines TRBV4-1 with TRBJ2-7, with D possibly TRBD1 on 6 matching bases. Germline V gene lookup returns CDR1 MGHRA and CDR2 YSYEKL. The CDR3 covers 15 residues. V was trimmed by 1 base and J by 4 bases, leaving 14 bases between them. The CDR3 sequence: CASSQVRGVTYEQYF. The DNA of the CDR3 is TGCGCCAGCAGCCAAGTCAGGGGAGTGACGTACGAGCAGTACTTC.